Each of the 12 T cell receptor beta chains below was sequenced from the same sample in a study of identical twins. Using its own MiXCR run on the 5' RACE reads, TCRdb lists one record per CDR3 protein. Of about 280,000 distinct CDR3 sequences in the sample, around 8.8% were seen once. The data were also submitted as part of a second study, on yellow fever vaccine responses in identical twins.

The sequenced sample consisted of memory (CD45RO+) T cells sorted from blood. The source of these receptors is a woman between 18 and 30 years old in good health.

This clonotype was seen at least ten times. This chain joins TRBV20-1 and TRBJ1-1; D is uncertain. Trimming stripped 3 bases from V and 0 bases from J, with 11 bases between. The germline CDR1 and CDR2 sequences are DFQATT and SNEGSKA (reference sequence). CDR3 size: 14 residues. DNA of the CDR3: TGCAGTGCTAGCGATAGACGCTTGAACACTGAAGCTTTCTTT. This translates into CSASDRRLNTEAFF.

This clonotype was observed a few times. The chain recombines TRBV4-2 with TRBJ2-2, with D uncertain. This CDR3 contains 13 residues. Trimming took 2 bases from V and 8 from J, leaving 9 bases between them. Germline values: CDR1 LGHNA, CDR2 YNFKEQ. CDR3: CASSQKYRGELFF. CDR3 nucleotide sequence: TGTGCCAGCAGCCAAAAGTATCGAGGGGAGCTGTTTTTT.

This clonotype was observed a handful of times. The V call is TRBV6-5, the J call TRBJ2-4; 8 bases match TRBD1. J was trimmed by 7 bases and V by 2 bases; bases with no gene match: 4. This CDR3 is 14 amino acids long. Germline CDR1 is MNHEY and CDR2 is SVGAGI. CDR3 DNA sequence: TGTGCCAGCAGTTACGGACAGGGCTGGAACATTCAGTACTTC. Amino acid sequence: CASSYGQGWNIQYF.

This clonotype was seen ten or more times. This chain uses TRBV28 with TRBJ1-5, with D unclear. The V gene lost 8 bases and the J gene lost 0 bases, with 14 bases spanning the gap. CDR3 length: 15 amino acids. Germline CDR1 reads MDHEN; CDR2 reads SYDVKM. CDR3 sequence reads: CASGNPQYSNQPQHF. The DNA of the CDR3 is TGTGCCAGCGGGAACCCACAGTATAGCAATCAGCCCCAGCATTTT.

This clonotype came up a few times. The V and J genes are TRBV19 and TRBJ1-1; D gene unclear. The V end was cut by 3 bases, the J end by 7 bases, with 9 bases between. CDR1 LNHDA and CDR2 SQIVND come from the germline V gene (reference sequence). CDR3 length: 12 residues. The CDR3 loop is CASSIGKNEAFF. Written as DNA, the CDR3 is TGTGCCAGTAGTATCGGAAAAAATGAAGCTTTCTTT.

The genes are TRBV24-1 and TRBJ2-2, with D possibly being TRBD2 (6 bases). Germline CDR1 reads KGHDR; CDR2 reads SFDVKD. This CDR3 region has 16 residues. The germline V and J ends were trimmed by 1 base and 4 bases, with 12 bases remaining between them. CDR3 sequence (DNA): TGTGCCACCAGTGATTTAGGGAGGTCTTCCACCGGGGAGCTGTTTTTT. Protein sequence: CATSDLGRSSTGELFF.

This clonotype has at least ten counts. CDR3 region: CASSSGQVAGELFF. Written as DNA, the CDR3 is TGTGCCAGCAGCTCAGGACAGGTTGCCGGGGAGCTGTTTTTT. The chain uses TRBV7-3 and TRBJ2-2; 7 bases line up with TRBD1. The CDR3 loop spans 14 amino acids. Germline V gene sequence: CDR1 SGHTA, CDR2 FQGTGA. Trimming cost V 4 bases and J 6 bases; bases outside gene matches: 5.

This clonotype was counted only a few times. The chain links TRBV6-1 to TRBJ2-1, with TRBD2 identical over 9 bases. This CDR3 has 15 residues. Germline V lookup: CDR1 MNHNS, CDR2 SASEGT. V was clipped by 6 bases and J by 3 bases; unmatched bases: 6. CDR3 in DNA: TGTGCCAGCAGGGTCAGCGGGGGGAGCTACAATGAGCAGTTCTTC. Translated, it gives CASRVSGGSYNEQFF.

The rearrangement joins TRBV18 to TRBJ2-3; D assignment may be TRBD1 or TRBD2 (5 bases each). V was trimmed by 0 bases and J by 6 bases, leaving 7 bases between them. Germline lookup yields CDR1 KGHSH and CDR2 LQKENI. The CDR3 runs 13 residues. The CDR3 loop reads CASSPPRDDTQYF. In DNA, the CDR3 is TGTGCCAGCTCACCACCCAGGGACGATACGCAGTATTTT.

This clonotype was detected many times. The chain has TRBV27 and TRBJ2-7; D unclear. The CDR3 runs 15 residues. V lost 8 bases to trimming and J lost 3 bases, with 20 bases between them. Germline CDR1 reads MNHEY; CDR2 reads SMNVEV (reference sequence). CDR3 region: CASGSRGEEFYEQYV. The CDR3 DNA is TGTGCCAGCGGCTCCCGAGGTGAGGAATTCTACGAGCAGTACGTC.

The chain has TRBV19 and TRBJ1-6, with D possibly TRBD1 on 5 matching bases. Germline-derived CDR1 and CDR2 are LNHDA and SQIVND (reference sequence). The CDR3 loop spans 14 amino acids. V lost 3 bases and J 5 bases, leaving 8 bases between the germline ends. In nucleotides, the CDR3 is TGTGCCAGTAGTATTCAGGGAAATAATTCACCCCTCCACTTT. It yields the protein CASSIQGNNSPLHF.

This clonotype was observed many times. The V and J genes are TRBV6-5 and TRBJ2-1; the D gene is possibly TRBD1 (5 bases). V shed 2 bases and J shed 9 bases, with 23 bases lying between them. This CDR3 spans 17 amino acids. Germline values: CDR1 MNHEY, CDR2 SVGAGI. CDR3 sequence reads: CASSYRSGFVGNSEQFF. The CDR3 DNA reads as TGTGCCAGCAGTTACAGGTCAGGGTTTGTTGGCAATAGTGAGCAGTTCTTC.